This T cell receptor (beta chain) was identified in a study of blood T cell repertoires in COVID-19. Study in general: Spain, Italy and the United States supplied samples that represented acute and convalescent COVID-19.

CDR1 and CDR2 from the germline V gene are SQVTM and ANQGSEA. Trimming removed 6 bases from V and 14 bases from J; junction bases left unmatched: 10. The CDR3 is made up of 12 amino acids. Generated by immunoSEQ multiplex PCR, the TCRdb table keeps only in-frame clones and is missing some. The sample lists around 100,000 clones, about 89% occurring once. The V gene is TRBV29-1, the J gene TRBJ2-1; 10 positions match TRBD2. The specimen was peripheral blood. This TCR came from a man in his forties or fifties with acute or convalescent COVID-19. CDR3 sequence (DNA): TGCAGCGTAAAGATACTAGCGGGAAGGGAGTTCTTC. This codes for CSVKILAGREFF.